A single sample is the source of the 27 T cell receptor beta chains below, sequenced in a study of T cell responses to AZD1222 COVID-19 vaccine. Sequencing was performed with immunoSEQ multiplex PCR; in TCRdb, only in-frame clones are kept and a portion is missing. Of 70,000 to 90,000 clones in the sample, around 87% were seen once. The sequencing here drew on peripheral blood, taken 28 days after the second AZD1222 dose. These receptors were collected from an adult who received the AZD1222 COVID-19 vaccine.

This chain uses TRBV2 with TRBJ2-3, with D unclear. Trimming pared 2 bases from V and 2 bases from J, leaving 11 bases between. Germline V gives CDR1 SNHLY, CDR2 FYNNEI. CDR3 size: 15 residues. The CDR3 protein is CASSERQSDTDTQYF. For the CDR3, the DNA is TGTGCCAGCAGTGAAAGGCAGTCGGACACAGATACGCAGTATTTT.

This sequence joins TRBV11-3 and TRBJ2-3; no clear D gene. The CDR3 is made up of 14 amino acids. Germline lookup yields CDR1 SGHNT and CDR2 YENEEA. V was pared by 5 bases and J by 3 bases, with 12 bases between. CDR3 coding DNA: TGTGCCAGCAGCCGTCAAGTTGGAACAGATACGCAGTATTTT. Encoded protein: CASSRQVGTDTQYF. The variable domain in full, completed from reference TRBV11-3 and TRBJ2-3, reads EAGVVQSPRYKIIEKKQPVAFWCNPISGHNTLYWYLQNLGQGPELLIRYENEEAVDDSQLPKDRFSAERLKGVDSTLKIQPAELGDSAVYLCASSRQVGTDTQYFGPGTRLTVL.

The J gene is TRBJ1-4, the V gene TRBV30; D may be TRBD1 (6 bases). V lost 0 bases and J lost 14, with 19 bases in between. The CDR3 sequence is 14 residues long. CDR1 and CDR2 (germline): GTSNPN, SVGIG (reference sequence). This chain's CDR3 is CAWSVQAGGPMLFF. CDR3 in DNA: TGTGCCTGGAGTGTACAGGCGGGGGGGCCTATGCTGTTTTTT.

The chain is built from TRBV7-9 and TRBJ2-6, with 8 nucleotides matching TRBD1. The CDR3 is made up of 19 amino acids. Unmatched junction bases numbered 12, after V lost 4 bases and J lost 1 base. Germline V CDR1 and CDR2: SEHNR, FQNEAQ (reference sequence). For the CDR3, the DNA is TGTGCCAGCAGCTCAACCGCAGGGACAGGTGATTCTGGGGCCAACGTCCTGACTTTC. It yields the protein CASSSTAGTGDSGANVLTF.

V and J are TRBV27 and TRBJ2-3; no clear D gene. Germline lookup yields CDR1 MNHEY and CDR2 SMNVEV (reference sequence). CDR3 length: 14 residues. The V end was cut by 4 bases, the J end by 5 bases, with 13 bases between. For the CDR3, the DNA is TGTGCCAGCAGTTCACCCCGCCAAGGAGATACGCAGTATTTT. Residues: CASSSPRQGDTQYF.

The J gene is TRBJ2-7, the V gene TRBV9, with 7 bases matching TRBD1. J lost 3 bases, V lost 4 bases, and 1 base had no gene match. Germline V CDR1 and CDR2: SGDLS, YYNGEE. The CDR3 totals 12 residues. The CDR3 DNA follows: TGTGCCAGCAGCAGGACAGGCTACGAGCAGTACTTC. It encodes CASSRTGYEQYF.

DNA of the CDR3: TGTGCCAGCAGTTGGGATAGGGGAAGAACCTACGAGCAGTACTTC. It encodes CASSWDRGRTYEQYF. The rearrangement links TRBV28 to TRBJ2-7; TRBD1 might be the D (5 bases). Germline CDR1 and CDR2: MDHEN and SYDVKM. V was cut by 4 bases and J by 2 bases, with 15 bases left in between. The CDR3 has 15 residues.

This sequence joins TRBV19 and TRBJ1-5; 7 bases agree with TRBD1. The CDR3 sequence is 13 residues long. The ends lost 7 bases at V and 6 bases at J; junction bases unmatched: 6. The V gene's germline CDR1 is LNHDA and CDR2 SQIVND (reference sequence). The CDR3 sequence: CASTTTGTQPQHF. The CDR3, as DNA: TGTGCCAGTACCACGACAGGGACTCAGCCCCAGCATTTT.

The chain couples TRBV7-3 to TRBJ2-1, with 10 bases that match TRBD1. CDR3 length: 17 residues. J was trimmed by 5 bases and V by 4 bases; bases with no gene match: 11. Germline lookup yields CDR1 SGHTA and CDR2 FQGTGA. The CDR3 coding sequence is TGTGCCAGCAGCTCTATCCCTGGACAGGGGGAGAACAATGAGCAGTTCTTC. Encoded protein: CASSSIPGQGENNEQFF.

The chain uses TRBV9 and TRBJ1-5; 7 bases map to TRBD1. The germline gives CDR1 SGDLS, CDR2 YYNGEE. The V gene end was trimmed by 3 bases and the J gene end by 5 bases; junction bases not matched to a gene: 8. The CDR3 runs 15 residues. This chain's CDR3 is CASSASGTVDQPQHF. DNA for the CDR3: TGTGCCAGCAGCGCCTCGGGGACAGTCGATCAGCCCCAGCATTTT.

This chain links TRBV10-2 with TRBJ2-3; 11 bases agree with TRBD2. CDR1 and CDR2 (germline): WSHSY, SAAADI. V lost 5 bases to trimming and J lost 1 base; unmatched junction nucleotides: 8. The CDR3 is 17 residues long. CDR3 bases: TGCGCCAGCAGTATAGCTAGCGGGGGGCGGGGCACAGATACGCAGTATTTT. Protein: CASSIASGGRGTDTQYF.

The chain uses TRBV29-1 and TRBJ2-2; 7 nucleotides agree with TRBD1. The CDR3 contains 13 residues. CDR1 is SQVTM, CDR2 ANQGSEA, per germline. Losses at the gene ends were 7 bases for V and 2 bases for J; bases not matched to a gene: 4. CDR3 DNA: TGCAGCGCGGGACAGACTAACACCGGGGAGCTGTTTTTT. As protein: CSAGQTNTGELFF.

The gene calls are TRBV5-1 and TRBJ2-7; TRBD2 might be the D (7 bases). This CDR3 has 14 residues. V shed 4 bases and J shed 5 bases, with 16 bases lying between them. CDR1 is SGHRS, CDR2 YFSETQ, per germline. CDR3 coding DNA: TGCGCCAGCAGCCCTCCGGGGGGCTCGAACGAGCAGTACTTC. It specifies CASSPPGGSNEQYF.

The rearrangement joins TRBV19 to TRBJ1-4; 7 positions match TRBD1. CDR3 length: 14 amino acids. With 5 bases clipped from V and 6 bases from J, the junction kept 6 bases outside the gene matches. Germline-derived CDR1 and CDR2 are LNHDA and SQIVND (reference sequence). CDR3 region: CASSPGDSYEKLFF. Written as DNA, the CDR3 is TGTGCCAGTAGTCCCGGGGACAGCTATGAAAAACTGTTTTTT.

This chain connects TRBV2 to TRBJ1-1, with unresolved D. Germline values: CDR1 SNHLY, CDR2 FYNNEI. V lost 6 bases and J lost 1, with 6 bases in between. CDR3 length: 12 residues. The CDR3 reads CASRLPNTEAFF. In DNA, the CDR3 is TGTGCCAGCAGGCTGCCGAACACTGAAGCTTTCTTT.

The J gene is TRBJ2-1, the V gene TRBV19; 10 positions match TRBD1. This CDR3 spans 17 amino acids. Germline values: CDR1 LNHDA, CDR2 SQIVND (reference sequence). V shed 6 bases and J 2 bases; nucleotides not matched to a gene: 10. The CDR3 bases are TGTGCCAGTAGCACCGCCGGGACAGGGGTCACCTACAATGAGCAGTTCTTC. Its translation is CASSTAGTGVTYNEQFF.

V and J are TRBV9 and TRBJ1-1, with TRBD1 matching 9 bases. V gave up 0 bases and J gave up 4 bases; unmatched junction bases: 7. Germline V lookup: CDR1 SGDLS, CDR2 YYNGEE. The CDR3 is 16 amino acids. CDR3: CASSVEGTGLGTEAFF. CDR3 in DNA: TGTGCCAGCAGCGTAGAAGGGACAGGGCTTGGCACTGAAGCTTTCTTT. The full variable domain, in which reference TRBV9 and TRBJ1-1 provide the parts outside the CDR3, is DSGVTQTPKHLITATGQRVTLRCSPRSGDLSVYWYQQSLDQGLQFLIQYYNGEERAKGNILERFSAQQFPDLHSELNLSSLELGDSALYFCASSVEGTGLGTEAFFGQGTRLTVV.

This clone was counted once. This chain joins TRBV7-8 and TRBJ1-2; D gene uncertain. Germline CDR1 and CDR2: SGHVS and FQNEAQ. Deletions cut 1 base from V and 6 bases from J, with 3 bases between. The CDR3 is 11 amino acids. In DNA form, the CDR3 reads TGTGCCAGCAGCTTAGGGGATGGCTACACCTTC. Translated, it gives CASSLGDGYTF. The whole variable domain, remainder taken from reference TRBV7-8 and TRBJ1-2, is GAGVSQSPRYKVAKRGQDVALRCDPISGHVSLFWYQQALGQGPEFLTYFQNEAQLDKSGLPSDRFFAERPEGSVSTLKIQRTQQEDSAVYLCASSLGDGYTFGSGTRLTVV.

The count of this clone is one. This chain joins TRBV5-1 and TRBJ1-3; D gene uncertain. V was trimmed by 0 bases and J by 4 bases, leaving 8 bases between them. The CDR3 consists of 14 residues. Germline CDR1 reads SGHRS; CDR2 reads YFSETQ. The CDR3: CASSLDTGGNTIYF. The CDR3 coding sequence is TGCGCCAGCAGCTTGGACACGGGAGGAAACACCATATATTTT.

This chain joins TRBV7-2 and TRBJ2-3, with 12 positions matching TRBD2. Germline CDR1 SGHTA, CDR2 FQGNSA. V lost 5 bases, J lost 4 bases, and 7 bases stayed unmatched. There are 16 residues in the CDR3. CDR3 sequence: CASSLRLAGVPDTQYF. CDR3 in DNA: TGTGCCAGCAGCCTTCGACTAGCGGGGGTCCCAGATACGCAGTATTTT.

In this sample, this clone turned up a few times. This chain uses TRBV6-2 or TRBV6-3 with TRBJ1-1, with D unresolved. Germline CDR1 MNHEY, CDR2 SVGEGT. V was shortened by 2 bases and J by 1 base, with 5 bases between the two germline ends. The CDR3 covers 13 residues. The chain's CDR3 is CASSYTANTEAFF. As DNA, the CDR3 is TGTGCCAGCAGTTACACGGCGAACACTGAAGCTTTCTTT.

The count of this clone is one. This rearrangement joins TRBV9 to TRBJ1-5, with a possible D match to TRBD1 (5 bases). Germline CDR1 SGDLS, CDR2 YYNGEE. Trimming pared 7 bases from V and 7 bases from J, leaving 15 bases between. The length of the CDR3 is 13 residues. Here the CDR3 DNA reads TGTGCCAGCGGCTTTGGGGGAGGGCAGCCCCAGCATTTT. The encoded protein is CASGFGGGQPQHF.

The chain employs TRBV28 and TRBJ1-3; no clear D. Looked up from germline, CDR1 is MDHEN and CDR2 is SYDVKM. The length of the CDR3 is 14 residues. The V end was cut by 5 bases, the J end by 4 bases, with 12 bases between. The CDR3 DNA sequence: TGTGCCAGCAGTGATTGGGAATTGGGAAACACCATATATTTT. Protein sequence: CASSDWELGNTIYF.

The chain joins TRBV7-3 to TRBJ2-7; no clear D gene. CDR3 length: 13 amino acids. Trimming stripped 2 bases from V and 3 bases from J, with 8 bases between. Germline assignment: CDR1 SGHTA and CDR2 FQGTGA. CDR3 bases: TGTGCCAGCAGCTTATACAGTGGCTACGAGCAGTACTTC. As protein: CASSLYSGYEQYF. The variable domain in full, with the rest retrieved from reference TRBV7-3 and TRBJ2-7, is GAGVSQTPSNKVTEKGKYVELRCDPISGHTALYWYRQSLGQGPEFLIYFQGTGAADDSGLPNDRFFAVRPEGSVSTLKIQRTERGDSAVYLCASSLYSGYEQYFGPGTRLTVT.

The genes are TRBV3-1 (or the pseudogene TRBV3-2) and TRBJ1-2; D is undetermined. This CDR3 region has 11 residues. CDR1 is LGHDT and CDR2 is YNNKEL in the germline V gene (reference sequence). The V end lost 4 bases, the J end lost 7 bases, and 7 bases lay between the germline ends. Written as DNA, the CDR3 is TGTGCCAGCAGCCCCCGGTGTGGCTACACCTTC. Translating it yields CASSPRCGYTF.

As to this clone: At the DNA level, this CDR3 is encoded by other sequences in the same sample as well. The rearrangement joins TRBV24-1 to TRBJ1-5; D remains unclear. The V and J ends lost 3 bases and 3 bases respectively, with 2 bases between them. The CDR3 sequence is 12 residues long. The germline V gene encodes CDR1 KGHDR and CDR2 SFDVKD. The CDR3 protein is CATSDPNQPQHF. In nucleotides, the CDR3 is TGTGCCACCAGTGATCCCAATCAGCCCCAGCATTTT.

J is TRBJ2-7 and V is TRBV6-5; TRBD2 agrees at 7 bases. The CDR3 runs to 13 residues. V was pared by 6 bases and J by 1 base, with 3 bases of the junction left unmatched. CDR1 MNHEY and CDR2 SVGAGI come from the germline V gene. Written as DNA, the CDR3 is TGTGCCAGCAGGGCTAGCGGATCCTACGAGCAGTACTTC. Translated, it gives CASRASGSYEQYF.